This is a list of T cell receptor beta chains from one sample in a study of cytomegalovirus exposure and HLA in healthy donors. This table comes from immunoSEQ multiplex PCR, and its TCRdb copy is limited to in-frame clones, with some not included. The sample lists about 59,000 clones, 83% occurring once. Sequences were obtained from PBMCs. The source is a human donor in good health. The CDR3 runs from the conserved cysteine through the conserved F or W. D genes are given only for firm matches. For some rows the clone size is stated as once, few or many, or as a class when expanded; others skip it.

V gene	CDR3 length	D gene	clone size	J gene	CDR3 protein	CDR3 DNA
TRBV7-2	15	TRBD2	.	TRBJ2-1	CASSQSPGGGNEQFF	TGTGCCAGCAGCCAATCCCCGGGAGGAGGCAATGAGCAGTTCTTC
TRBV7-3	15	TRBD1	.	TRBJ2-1	CASSLGGQDYNEQFF	TGTGCCAGCAGCTTAGGGGGACAGGACTACAATGAGCAGTTCTTC
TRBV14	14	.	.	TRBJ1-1	CASSRTGLFTEAFF	TGTGCCAGCAGCCGAACGGGACTCTTCACTGAAGCTTTCTTT
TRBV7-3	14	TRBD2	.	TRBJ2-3	CASSLGSGTDTQYF	TGTGCCAGCAGCTTAGGTAGCGGGACAGATACGCAGTATTTT
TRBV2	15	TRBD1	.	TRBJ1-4	CASSRDSSTNEKLFF	TGTGCCAGCAGTAGGGACAGCTCAACTAATGAAAAACTGTTTTTT
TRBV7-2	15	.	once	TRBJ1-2	CAGSLEQAFYYGYTF	TGTGCCGGCAGCTTAGAACAGGCTTTCTACTATGGCTACACCTTC
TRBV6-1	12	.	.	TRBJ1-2	CASSGQLYGYTF	TGTGCCAGCAGTGGACAGTTATATGGCTACACCTTC
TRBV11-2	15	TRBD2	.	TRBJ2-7	CASSLDGILAVEQYF	TGTGCCAGCAGCTTGGACGGTATTCTAGCGGTGGAGCAGTACTTC
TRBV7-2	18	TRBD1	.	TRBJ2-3	CASSRTRTGRSSTDTQYF	TGTGCCAGCAGCCGTACAAGGACAGGTCGATCTAGCACAGATACGCAGTATTTT
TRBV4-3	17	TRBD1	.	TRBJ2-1	CASSQDGGDRAYNEQFF	TGCGCCAGCAGCCAAGATGGGGGGGACAGGGCCTACAATGAGCAGTTCTTC
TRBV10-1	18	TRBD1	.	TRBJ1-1	CASSEGLNPGQMNTEAFF	TGCGCCAGCAGTGAAGGGCTCAATCCGGGACAGATGAACACTGAAGCTTTCTTT
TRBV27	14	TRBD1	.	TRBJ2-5	CASSLGQGLETQYF	TGTGCCAGCAGTCTTGGACAGGGCCTAGAGACCCAGTACTTC
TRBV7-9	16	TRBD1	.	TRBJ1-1	CASSPGQGLMNTEAFF	TGTGCCAGCAGCCCGGGACAGGGGCTCATGAACACTGAAGCTTTCTTT
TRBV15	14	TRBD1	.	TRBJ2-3	CATRSGTGRNTQYF	TGTGCCACCAGATCCGGGACAGGGCGGAATACGCAGTATTTT
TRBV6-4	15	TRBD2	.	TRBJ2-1	CASSESGELYNEQFF	TGTGCCAGCAGTGAGAGCGGGGAACTCTACAATGAGCAGTTCTTC
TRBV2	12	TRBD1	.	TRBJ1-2	CASGTANYGYTF	TGTGCCAGCGGGACAGCTAACTATGGCTACACCTTC
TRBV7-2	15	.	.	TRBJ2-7	CASSFKGHFSYEQYF	TGTGCCAGCAGCTTTAAGGGGCACTTCTCCTACGAGCAGTACTTC
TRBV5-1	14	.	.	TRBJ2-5	CASSLESGEETQYF	TGCGCCAGCAGCTTGGAGTCGGGGGAAGAGACCCAGTACTTC
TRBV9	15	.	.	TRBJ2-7	CASSVSPSSPYEQYF	TGTGCCAGCAGCGTAAGTCCCTCTAGCCCCTACGAGCAGTACTTC
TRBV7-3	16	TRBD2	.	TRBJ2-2	CASSLGLAEAAGELFF	TGTGCCAGCAGCTTAGGTCTAGCGGAGGCCGCGGGGGAGCTGTTTTTT
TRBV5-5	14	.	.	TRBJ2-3	CATARSAYTDTQYF	TGTGCCACCGCCAGGTCAGCTTACACAGATACGCAGTATTTT
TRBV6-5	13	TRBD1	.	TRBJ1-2	CASRRTGRYGYTF	TGTGCCAGCAGGAGGACAGGGCGCTATGGCTACACCTTC
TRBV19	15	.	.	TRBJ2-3	CASSNPGHPTDTQYF	TGTGCCAGTAGTAACCCCGGACACCCCACAGATACGCAGTATTTT
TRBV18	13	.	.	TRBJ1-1	CASSPGHECEAFF	TGTGCCAGCTCACCAGGGCACGAGTGTGAAGCTTTCTTT
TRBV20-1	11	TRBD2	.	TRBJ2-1	CSARTSGRPFF	TGCAGTGCTCGGACTAGCGGGAGACCGTTCTTC
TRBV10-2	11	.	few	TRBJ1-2	CASSDSYGYTF	TGCGCCAGCAGTGATAGCTATGGCTACACCTTC
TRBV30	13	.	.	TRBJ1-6	CAWSTGHPSPLHF	TGTGCCTGGAGTACCGGACATCCCTCACCCCTCCACTTT
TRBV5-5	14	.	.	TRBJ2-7	CASSLLSNSYEQYF	TGTGCCAGCAGCTTGCTTAGCAACTCCTACGAGCAGTACTTC
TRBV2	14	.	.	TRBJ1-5	CASGGLVSNQPQHF	TGTGCCAGCGGGGGGTTGGTGAGCAATCAGCCCCAGCATTTT
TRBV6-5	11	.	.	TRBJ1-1	CASSYGGAAFF	TGTGCCAGCAGTTACGGAGGAGCAGCTTTCTTT
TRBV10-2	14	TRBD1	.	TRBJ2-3	CASSDRTGVDTQYF	TGCGCCAGCAGTGACCGGACAGGGGTAGATACGCAGTATTTT
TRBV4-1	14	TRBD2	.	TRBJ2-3	CASRREVGADTQYF	TGCGCCAGCAGGCGGGAGGTTGGCGCAGATACGCAGTATTTT
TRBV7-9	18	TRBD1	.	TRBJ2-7	CSSSSQTAGTGESYEQYF	TGTTCCAGCAGCTCTCAGACAGCCGGGACAGGTGAATCCTACGAGCAGTACTTC
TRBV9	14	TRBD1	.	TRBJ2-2	CASSADRYTGELFF	TGTGCCAGCAGCGCGGACAGGTACACCGGGGAGCTGTTTTTT
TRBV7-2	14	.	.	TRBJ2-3	CASSFLGVSDTQYF	TGTGCCAGCAGCTTCCTAGGGGTTAGTGATACGCAGTATTTT
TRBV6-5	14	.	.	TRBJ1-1	CASSETRTVPEAFF	TGTGCCAGCAGTGAGACCCGGACAGTTCCTGAAGCTTTCTTT
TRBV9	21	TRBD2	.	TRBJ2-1	CASSPSGGRTSGRRSYNEQFF	TGTGCCAGCAGCCCAAGCGGAGGGAGGACTAGCGGGAGGCGCTCCTACAATGAGCAGTTCTTC
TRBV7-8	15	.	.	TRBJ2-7	CASSLARRTVYEQYF	TGTGCCAGCAGCTTAGCGAGGCGGACAGTCTACGAGCAGTACTTC
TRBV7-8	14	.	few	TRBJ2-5	CASSSNRAAETQYF	TGTGCCAGCAGCTCAAACAGGGCGGCAGAGACCCAGTACTTC
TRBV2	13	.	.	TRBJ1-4	CASSGRGNEKLFF	TGTGCCAGCAGTGGGAGAGGGAATGAAAAACTGTTTTTT
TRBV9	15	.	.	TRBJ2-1	CASSAGGRGYNEQFF	TGTGCCAGCAGCGCAGGGGGTCGGGGGTACAATGAGCAGTTCTTC
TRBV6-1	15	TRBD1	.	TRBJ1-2	CASSERTGLDYGYTF	TGTGCCAGCAGTGAAAGGACAGGGTTAGACTATGGCTACACCTTC
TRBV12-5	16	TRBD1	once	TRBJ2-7	CASGFWGAAGGPGQYF	TGTGCTAGTGGTTTCTGGGGGGCGGCAGGGGGCCCGGGGCAGTACTTC
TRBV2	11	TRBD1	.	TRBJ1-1	CASGQGFVAFF	TGTGCCAGCGGACAGGGGTTTGTAGCTTTCTTT
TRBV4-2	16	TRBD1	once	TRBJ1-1	CASSQAGDRGNTEAFF	TGTGCCAGCAGCCAAGCTGGGGACAGGGGGAACACTGAAGCTTTCTTT
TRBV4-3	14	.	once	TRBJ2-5	CASSHAGVQETQYF	TGCGCCAGCAGCCATGCAGGGGTCCAAGAGACCCAGTACTTC
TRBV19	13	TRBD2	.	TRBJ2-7	CASKRREGYEQYF	TGTGCCAGTAAAAGGCGGGAGGGCTACGAGCAGTACTTC
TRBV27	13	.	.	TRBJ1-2	CARPPIGLDGYTF	TGTGCCAGACCCCCGATCGGTCTGGATGGCTACACCTTC
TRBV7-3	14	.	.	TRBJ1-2	CASSLNSGAYGYTF	TGTGCCAGCAGCTTAAATTCAGGTGCCTATGGCTACACCTTC
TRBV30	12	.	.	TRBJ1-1	CAWNPGNTEAFF	TGTGCCTGGAATCCGGGGAACACTGAAGCTTTCTTT
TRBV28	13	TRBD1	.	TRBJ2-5	CASRRQGQETQYF	TGTGCCAGCAGAAGACAGGGTCAAGAGACCCAGTACTTC
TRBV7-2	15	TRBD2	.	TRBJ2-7	CASSPRGEGRDEQYF	TGTGCCAGCAGCCCACGAGGGGAGGGGAGGGACGAGCAGTACTTC
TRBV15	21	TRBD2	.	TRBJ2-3	CATSRAGRRGGRVSGRDTQYF	TGTGCCACCAGCAGAGCGGGTCGACGGGGGGGCCGCGTTTCTGGGAGAGATACGCAGTATTTT